These 6 T cell receptor beta chains were sequenced from one sample in a study of cytomegalovirus exposure and HLA in healthy donors. The PCR made use of 60 Vbeta and 13 Jbeta primers. The method was immunoSEQ multiplex PCR; TCRdb's version includes in-frame clones alone and lacks a portion of them. Altogether roughly 90,000 clones are present, about four fifths being singletons, with the ten largest covering around 3.2%. Sequenced material: PBMCs. Receptor source: a man aged 25-40 years in good health and CMV-seropositive.

This chain uses TRBV9 with TRBJ2-1; 12 nucleotides agree with TRBD2. The J segment lost 7 bases and the V segment lost 3 bases, leaving 5 bases of the junction unmatched. The CDR3 extends over 15 amino acids. Germline loops: CDR1 SGDLS, CDR2 YYNGEE. In DNA form, the CDR3 reads TGTGCCAGCAGCGCGACTAGCGGGAGTTGGAATGAGCAGTTCTTC. It yields the protein CASSATSGSWNEQFF. Full variable domain (rest looked up from reference TRBV9 and TRBJ2-1): DSGVTQTPKHLITATGQRVTLRCSPRSGDLSVYWYQQSLDQGLQFLIQYYNGEERAKGNILERFSAQQFPDLHSELNLSSLELGDSALYFCASSATSGSWNEQFFGPGTRLTVL.

This sequence joins TRBV11-2 and TRBJ2-7; D is unclear. The CDR3 sequence is 13 residues long. Germline CDR1 and CDR2: SGHAT and FQNNGV. The V end lost 2 bases, the J end lost 0 bases, and 5 bases lay between the germline ends. The CDR3, as DNA: TGTGCCAGCAGCTTAAGGAGCTCCTACGAGCAGTACTTC. It codes for CASSLRSSYEQYF.

The chain combines TRBV2 with TRBJ1-6; TRBD1 is a possible D gene (5 bases). Per the germline V gene, CDR1 is SNHLY and CDR2 is FYNNEI. V lost 1 base to trimming and J lost 2 bases, with 6 bases between them. This CDR3 is 15 amino acids long. As DNA, the CDR3 is TGTGCCAGCAGTGAAGACAGGACCTATAATTCACCCCTCCACTTT. Protein: CASSEDRTYNSPLHF.

This clone showed up just a few times. The chain couples TRBV6-6 to TRBJ1-1, with TRBD1 matching 10 bases. With V trimmed by 2 bases and J by 6 bases, 9 bases remained unmatched. The CDR3 spans 16 residues. Per germline, CDR1 MNHNY and CDR2 SVGAGI (reference sequence). DNA for the CDR3: TGTGCCAGCAGTTACGGGGGACAGGGGAGGTTCGCTGAAGCTTTCTTT. Translated, it gives CASSYGGQGRFAEAFF.

The chain combines TRBV16 with TRBJ2-5; 9 bases are a match to TRBD1. Germline V CDR1 and CDR2: KGHSY, FQNENV. The CDR3 totals 14 residues. V lost 4 bases to trimming and J lost 3 bases; unmatched junction nucleotides: 3. Here the CDR3 reads CASSPRTGEETQYF. The CDR3 DNA reads TGTGCCAGCAGCCCGCGGACAGGGGAAGAGACCCAGTACTTC.

The chain employs TRBV19 and TRBJ1-1; 7 nucleotides match TRBD1. The length of the CDR3 is 13 residues. CDR1 is LNHDA, CDR2 SQIVND, per germline (reference sequence). The trim removed 6 bases at V and 5 bases at J, leaving 6 bases unmatched. The CDR3 spells CASRKGAETEAFF. CDR3 coding DNA: TGTGCCAGTAGGAAGGGGGCGGAAACTGAAGCTTTCTTT.